The next 5 T cell receptor beta chains were all read from a single sample in a study of cytomegalovirus exposure and HLA in healthy donors. PCR primers comprised 60 Vbeta and 13 Jbeta primers. Clones were read by immunoSEQ multiplex PCR, and TCRdb kept only the in-frame ones, dropping some. This sample has 200,000 or so clones, with 82% found just once. The specimen sequenced was PBMCs. The receptors come from a young woman in good health and CMV-seronegative.

This clone appeared a single time. V is TRBV7-8 and J is TRBJ1-1; weak D call: TRBD1 (6 bases). The germline V and J ends were trimmed by 5 bases and 0 bases, with 13 bases remaining between them. This CDR3 has 15 residues. The V gene's germline CDR1 is SGHVS and CDR2 FQNEAQ. The CDR3, as DNA: TGTGCCAGCAGCCTTCTGACAGGAATGAACACTGAAGCTTTCTTT. As protein: CASSLLTGMNTEAFF.

This chain links TRBV5-6 with TRBJ2-7; TRBD1 might be the D (6 bases). This CDR3 region has 14 residues. Germline assignment: CDR1 SGHDT and CDR2 YYEEEE. V gave up 4 bases and J gave up 3 bases, with 14 bases separating them. DNA for the CDR3: TGTGCCAGCAGCGTGTCCGGGACAAGCTACGAGCAGTACTTC. Translation gives CASSVSGTSYEQYF.

The chain employs TRBV11-1 and TRBJ2-3, with TRBD1 matching over 7 bases. CDR1 and CDR2 from the germline V gene are SGHAT and FQDESV (reference sequence). CDR3 length: 14 residues. Trimming removed 5 bases from V and 2 bases from J; junction bases left unmatched: 4. CDR3 in amino acids: CASSLGTATDTQYF. DNA for the CDR3: TGTGCCAGCAGCCTCGGGACAGCCACAGATACGCAGTATTTT.

The genes are TRBV6-1 and TRBJ1-1; no clear D gene. Trimming pared 3 bases from V and 2 bases from J, leaving 13 bases between. CDR1 MNHNS and CDR2 SASEGT come from the germline V gene. CDR3 size: 15 residues. The CDR3 protein is CASSDESRLNTEAFF. The CDR3 nucleotides read TGTGCCAGCAGTGACGAGTCGAGATTAAACACTGAAGCTTTCTTT.

This chain joins TRBV5-1 and TRBJ2-5; TRBD1 matches at 7 bases. The better agreement between TRBJ2-7 and the DNA end casts doubt on the J call. In germline, CDR1 is SGHRS, CDR2 YFSETQ. The CDR3 totals 14 residues. The CDR3 DNA reads TGCGCCAGCACTCCTGACAGGGCCTCCTACGAGCAGTACTTC. Its protein is CASTPDRASYEQYF.